This T cell receptor (beta chain) was recorded in a study of lymphopenia after photon versus proton radiotherapy. Some clones are missing from TCRdb's copy, which holds only in-frame ones; the method was immunoSEQ multiplex PCR. Of around 64,000 clones in the sample, roughly nine tenths were seen once. V lost 4 bases and J lost 6; bases outside the gene matches: 12. This CDR3 spans 15 amino acids. Looked up from germline, CDR1 is SQVTM and CDR2 is ANQGSEA. V is TRBV29-1 and J is TRBJ2-3; 8 bases fit TRBD1. Sequencing was performed on peripheral blood, taken from a patient treated with proton-based radiotherapy. The TCR was taken from a man older than 75 with esophageal cancer. The chain's CDR3 is CSVVIISGGSDTQYF. The CDR3 nucleotides are TGCAGCGTTGTAATTATTTCAGGGGGCTCGGATACGCAGTATTTT.